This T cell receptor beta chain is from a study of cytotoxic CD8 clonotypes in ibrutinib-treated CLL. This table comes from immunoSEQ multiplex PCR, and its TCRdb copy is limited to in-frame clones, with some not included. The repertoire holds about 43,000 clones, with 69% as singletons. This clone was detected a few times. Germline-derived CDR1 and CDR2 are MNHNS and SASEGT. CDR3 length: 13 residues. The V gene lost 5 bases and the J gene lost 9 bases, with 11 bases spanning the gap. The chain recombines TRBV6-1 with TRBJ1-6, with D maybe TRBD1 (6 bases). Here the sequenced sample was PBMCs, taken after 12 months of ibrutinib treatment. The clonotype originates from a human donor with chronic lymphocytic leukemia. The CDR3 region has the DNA TGTGCCAGCAGTATAGAAGGGGGTTCACCCCTCCACTTT. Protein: CASSIEGGSPLHF.